The TCR beta chain described here comes from a study of T cell changes during pregnancy in multiple sclerosis. Some clones are missing from TCRdb's copy, which holds only in-frame ones; the method was immunoSEQ multiplex PCR. Of approximately 130,000 clones listed, roughly 97% are singletons. V was clipped by 3 bases and J by 2 bases, with 11 bases between them. CDR3 size: 14 residues. Germline CDR1 is SGDLS and CDR2 is YYNGEE. The V and J genes are TRBV9 and TRBJ2-5; a possible D gene is TRBD2 (6 bases). Specimen: peripheral blood, collected after pregnancy. This sequence originates from a female donor with multiple sclerosis, enrolled in a pregnancy study. The CDR3 protein is CASSASGLQETQYF. The CDR3 bases are TGTGCCAGCAGCGCCTCGGGACTGCAAGAGACCCAGTACTTC. Together with reference TRBV9 and TRBJ2-5, the CDR3 gives the full variable domain: DSGVTQTPKHLITATGQRVTLRCSPRSGDLSVYWYQQSLDQGLQFLIQYYNGEERAKGNILERFSAQQFPDLHSELNLSSLELGDSALYFCASSASGLQETQYFGPGTRLLVL.